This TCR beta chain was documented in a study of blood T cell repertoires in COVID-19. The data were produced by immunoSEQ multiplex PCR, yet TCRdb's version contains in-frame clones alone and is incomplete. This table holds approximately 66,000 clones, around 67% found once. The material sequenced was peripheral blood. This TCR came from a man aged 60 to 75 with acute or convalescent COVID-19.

CDR3 in DNA: TGTGCCAGCAGTCTCGGACAGGGACATGAAGCTTTCTTT. Translated: CASSLGQGHEAFF. The rearrangement joins TRBV12-3 or TRBV12-4 to TRBJ1-1; 8 bases line up with TRBD1. The CDR3 is 13 residues long. J gave up 7 bases and V 5 bases, and 6 bases lay outside the gene matches.